This TCR beta chain was identified in a study of T cell responses to AZD1222 COVID-19 vaccine. Remarks on this clone: Its antigen is not known.

Study-level results: A mostly white British donor set with more females was recruited, and clonal diversity was possibly underestimated. Across the whole spike, CD4 TCRs peaked at regions 160-218 and 743-854.

Germline V lookup: CDR1 SGHTA, CDR2 FQGNSA. The CDR3 length is 12 residues. The V and J ends lost 5 bases and 6 bases respectively, with 10 bases between them. Some clones are missing from TCRdb's copy, which holds only in-frame ones; the method was immunoSEQ multiplex PCR. The repertoire consists of 20,000 to 25,000 clones, with more than 75% occurring once and the leading ten covering over 30%. This sequence originates from an adult who received the AZD1222 COVID-19 vaccine. Source: peripheral blood, taken 28 days after the second AZD1222 dose. V gene TRBV7-2 combines with J gene TRBJ1-1, with unresolved D. The CDR3 DNA reads as TGTGCCAGCAGCCCGAGCCGGGCTGAAGCTTTCTTT. Protein sequence: CASSPSRAEAFF.